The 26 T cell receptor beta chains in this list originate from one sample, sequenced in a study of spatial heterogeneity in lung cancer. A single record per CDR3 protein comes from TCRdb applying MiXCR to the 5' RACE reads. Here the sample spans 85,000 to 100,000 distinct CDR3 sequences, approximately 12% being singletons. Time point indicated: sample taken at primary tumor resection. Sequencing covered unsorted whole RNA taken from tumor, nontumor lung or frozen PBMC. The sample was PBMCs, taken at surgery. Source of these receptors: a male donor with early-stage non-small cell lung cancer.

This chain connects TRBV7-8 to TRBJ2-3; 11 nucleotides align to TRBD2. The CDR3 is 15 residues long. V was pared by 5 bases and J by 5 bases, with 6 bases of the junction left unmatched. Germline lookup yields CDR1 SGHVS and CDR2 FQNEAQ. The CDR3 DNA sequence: TGTGCCAGCAGCCCCGTAGCGGGAGGGGTAGATACGCAGTATTTT. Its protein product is CASSPVAGGVDTQYF.

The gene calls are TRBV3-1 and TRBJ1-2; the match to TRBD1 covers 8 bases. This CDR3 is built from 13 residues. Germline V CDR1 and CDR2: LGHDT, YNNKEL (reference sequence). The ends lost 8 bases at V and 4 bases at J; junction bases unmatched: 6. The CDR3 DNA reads TGTGCCAGCGCCAGGGACAGGTCCTATGGCTACACCTTC. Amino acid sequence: CASARDRSYGYTF.

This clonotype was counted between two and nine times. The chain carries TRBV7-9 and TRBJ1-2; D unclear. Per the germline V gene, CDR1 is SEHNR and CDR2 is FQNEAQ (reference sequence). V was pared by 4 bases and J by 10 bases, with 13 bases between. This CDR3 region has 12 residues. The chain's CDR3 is CASSYGNNAYTF. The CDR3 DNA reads TGTGCCAGCAGCTACGGCAACAACGCCTACACCTTC.

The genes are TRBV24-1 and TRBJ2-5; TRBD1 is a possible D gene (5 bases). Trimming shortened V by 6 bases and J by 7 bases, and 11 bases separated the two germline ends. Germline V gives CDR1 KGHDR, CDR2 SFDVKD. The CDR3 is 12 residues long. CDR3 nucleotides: TGTGCCACCAGTAAAGGGGTTGGGACCCAGTACTTC. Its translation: CATSKGVGTQYF.

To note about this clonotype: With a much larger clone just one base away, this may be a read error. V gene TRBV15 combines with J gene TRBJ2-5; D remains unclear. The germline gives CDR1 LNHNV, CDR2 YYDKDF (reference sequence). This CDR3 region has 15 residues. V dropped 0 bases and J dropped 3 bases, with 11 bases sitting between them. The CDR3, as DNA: TGTGCCACCAGCAGAGATACCTTAGGAGAAGAGACCCAGTACTTC. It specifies CATSRDTLGEETQYF.

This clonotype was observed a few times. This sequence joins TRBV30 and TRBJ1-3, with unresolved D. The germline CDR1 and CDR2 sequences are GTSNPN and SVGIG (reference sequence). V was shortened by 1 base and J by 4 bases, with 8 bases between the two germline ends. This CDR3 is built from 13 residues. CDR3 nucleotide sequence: TGTGCCTGGAGTGCAACGTCCGGAAACACCATATATTTT. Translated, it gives CAWSATSGNTIYF.

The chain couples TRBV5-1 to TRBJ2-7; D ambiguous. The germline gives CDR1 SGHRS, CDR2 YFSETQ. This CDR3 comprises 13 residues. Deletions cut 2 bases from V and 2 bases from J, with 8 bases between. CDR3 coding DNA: TGCGCCAGCAGCTTCCAGGACCCCTACGAGCAGTACTTC. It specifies CASSFQDPYEQYF.

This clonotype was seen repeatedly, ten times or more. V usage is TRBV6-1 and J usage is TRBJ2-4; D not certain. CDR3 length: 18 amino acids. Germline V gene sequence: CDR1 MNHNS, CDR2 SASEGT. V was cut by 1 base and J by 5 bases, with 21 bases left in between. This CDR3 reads CASSEGGSHSFKQNIQYF. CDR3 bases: TGTGCCAGCAGTGAAGGCGGCAGCCACTCCTTCAAACAAAACATTCAGTACTTC.

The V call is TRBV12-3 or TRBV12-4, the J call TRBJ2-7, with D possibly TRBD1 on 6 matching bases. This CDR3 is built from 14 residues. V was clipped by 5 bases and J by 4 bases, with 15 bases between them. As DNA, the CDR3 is TGTGCCAGCAGTCCCCGGGCCGGGACATACGAGCAGTACTTC. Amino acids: CASSPRAGTYEQYF.

CDR3: CSARAGTSQETQYF. The CDR3 DNA reads TGCAGTGCTAGGGCAGGGACAAGCCAAGAGACCCAGTACTTC. The chain combines TRBV20-1 with TRBJ2-5; TRBD1 is a possible D gene (6 bases). Germline V gene sequence: CDR1 DFQATT, CDR2 SNEGSKA (reference sequence). Trimming shortened V by 3 bases and J by 1 base, and 12 bases separated the two germline ends. This CDR3 spans 14 amino acids.

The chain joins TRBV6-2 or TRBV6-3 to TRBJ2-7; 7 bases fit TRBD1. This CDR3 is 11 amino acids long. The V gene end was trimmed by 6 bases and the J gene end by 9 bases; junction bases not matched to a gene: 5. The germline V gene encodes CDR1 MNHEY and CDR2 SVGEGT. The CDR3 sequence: CASRRTGGQYF. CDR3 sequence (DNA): TGTGCCAGCAGGCGGACAGGCGGGCAGTACTTC.

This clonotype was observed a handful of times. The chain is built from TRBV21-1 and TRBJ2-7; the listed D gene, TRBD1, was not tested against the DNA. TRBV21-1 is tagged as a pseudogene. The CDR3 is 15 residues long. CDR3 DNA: TGTGCCAGCATTCCCCCTTCTCGGGACAGTAATGTGCAGTACTTC. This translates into CASIPPSRDSNVQYF.

This CDR3 reads CSASDRPHQETQYF. The CDR3 coding sequence is TGCAGTGCTTCGGACAGGCCCCACCAAGAGACCCAGTACTTC. The rearrangement joins TRBV20-1 to TRBJ2-5; 7 bases line up with TRBD1. V dropped 5 bases and J dropped 0; count of bases not matched to a gene: 6. The CDR3 totals 14 residues. The germline V gene has CDR1 DFQATT and CDR2 SNEGSKA (reference sequence).

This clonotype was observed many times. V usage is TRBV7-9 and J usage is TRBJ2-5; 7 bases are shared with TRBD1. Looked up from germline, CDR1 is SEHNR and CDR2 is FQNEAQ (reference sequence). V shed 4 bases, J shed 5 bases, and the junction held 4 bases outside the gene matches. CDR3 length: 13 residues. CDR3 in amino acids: CASSSRGIETQYF. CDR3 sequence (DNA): TGTGCCAGCAGCTCCAGGGGGATCGAGACCCAGTACTTC.

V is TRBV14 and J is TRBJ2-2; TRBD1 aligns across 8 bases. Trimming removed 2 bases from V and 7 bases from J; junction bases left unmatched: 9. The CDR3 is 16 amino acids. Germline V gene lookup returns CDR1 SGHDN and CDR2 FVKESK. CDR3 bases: TGTGCCAGCAGCCAAACCGGGACAGGCTTAATCGGGGAGCTGTTTTTT. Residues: CASSQTGTGLIGELFF.

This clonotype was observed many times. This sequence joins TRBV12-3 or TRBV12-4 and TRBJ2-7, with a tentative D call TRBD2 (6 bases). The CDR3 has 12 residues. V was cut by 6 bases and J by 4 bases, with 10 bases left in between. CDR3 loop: CASSNGGYEQYF. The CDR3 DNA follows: TGTGCCAGCAGCAATGGGGGGTACGAGCAGTACTTC.

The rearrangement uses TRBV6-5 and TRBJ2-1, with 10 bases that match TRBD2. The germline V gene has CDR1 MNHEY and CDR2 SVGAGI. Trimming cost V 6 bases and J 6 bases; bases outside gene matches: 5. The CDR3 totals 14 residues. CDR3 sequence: CASRESGRGNEQFF. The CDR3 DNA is TGTGCCAGCAGGGAGAGCGGGAGGGGCAATGAGCAGTTCTTC.

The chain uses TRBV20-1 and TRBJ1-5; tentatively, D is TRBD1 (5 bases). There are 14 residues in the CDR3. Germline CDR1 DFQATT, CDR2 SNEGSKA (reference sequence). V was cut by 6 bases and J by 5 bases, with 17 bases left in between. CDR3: CSAKRAVGHQPQHF. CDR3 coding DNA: TGCAGTGCAAAGAGGGCAGTGGGGCATCAGCCCCAGCATTTT.

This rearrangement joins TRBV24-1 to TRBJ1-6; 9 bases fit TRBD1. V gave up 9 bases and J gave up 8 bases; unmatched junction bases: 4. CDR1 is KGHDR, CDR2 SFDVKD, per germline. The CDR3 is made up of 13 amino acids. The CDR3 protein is CATQGQGDSPLHF. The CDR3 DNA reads TGTGCCACCCAGGGACAGGGCGATTCACCCCTCCACTTT.

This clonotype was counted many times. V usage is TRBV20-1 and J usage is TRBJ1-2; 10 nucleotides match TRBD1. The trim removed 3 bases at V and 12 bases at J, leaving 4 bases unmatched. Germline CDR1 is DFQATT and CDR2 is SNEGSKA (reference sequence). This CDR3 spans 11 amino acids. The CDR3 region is CSASPGQGNTF. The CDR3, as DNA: TGCAGTGCTAGTCCGGGACAGGGGAACACCTTC.

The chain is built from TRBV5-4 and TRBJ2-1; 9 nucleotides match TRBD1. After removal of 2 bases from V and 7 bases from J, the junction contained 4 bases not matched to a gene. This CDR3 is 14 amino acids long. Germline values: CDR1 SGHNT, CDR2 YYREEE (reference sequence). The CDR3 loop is CASSLQGAFNEQFF. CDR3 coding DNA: TGTGCCAGCAGCTTACAGGGGGCGTTTAATGAGCAGTTCTTC.

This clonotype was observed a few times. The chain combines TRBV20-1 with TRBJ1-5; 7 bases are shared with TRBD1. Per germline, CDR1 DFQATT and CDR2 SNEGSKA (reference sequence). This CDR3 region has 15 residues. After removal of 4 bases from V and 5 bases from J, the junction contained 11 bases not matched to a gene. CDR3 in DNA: TGCAGTGCTATTCTTCCCAGGGGGGACGATCAGCCCCAGCATTTT. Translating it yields CSAILPRGDDQPQHF.

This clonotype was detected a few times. The CDR3, as DNA: TGTGCCAGCAGCCCACGCACTAGCGGACCCTACGAGCAGTACTTC. Translated, it gives CASSPRTSGPYEQYF. The chain joins TRBV9 to TRBJ2-7, with TRBD2 matching 8 bases. There are 15 residues in the CDR3. V was clipped by 4 bases and J by 2 bases; unmatched bases: 8. Germline CDR1 is SGDLS and CDR2 is YYNGEE. Drawing the rest from reference TRBV9 and TRBJ2-7, the complete variable domain is DSGVTQTPKHLITATGQRVTLRCSPRSGDLSVYWYQQSLDQGLQFLIQYYNGEERAKGNILERFSAQQFPDLHSELNLSSLELGDSALYFCASSPRTSGPYEQYFGPGTRLTVT.

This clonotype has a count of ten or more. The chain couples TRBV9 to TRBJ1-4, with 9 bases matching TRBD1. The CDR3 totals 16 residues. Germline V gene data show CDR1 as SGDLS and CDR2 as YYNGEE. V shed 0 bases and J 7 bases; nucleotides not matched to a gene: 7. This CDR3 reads CASSVGTGGHGEKLFF. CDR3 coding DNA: TGTGCCAGCAGCGTAGGCACAGGGGGCCACGGTGAAAAACTGTTTTTT.

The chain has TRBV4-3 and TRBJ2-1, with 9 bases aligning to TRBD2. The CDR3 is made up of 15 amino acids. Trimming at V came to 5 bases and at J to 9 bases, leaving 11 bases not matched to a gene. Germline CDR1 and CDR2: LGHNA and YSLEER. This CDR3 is CASSDGASGMAEQFF. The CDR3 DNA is TGCGCCAGCAGCGACGGGGCTAGCGGGATGGCTGAGCAGTTCTTC.

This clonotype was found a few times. For the CDR3, the DNA is TGTGCCAGCAGCTTTCTCCGGGACAGGGAATACAATGAGCAGTTCTTC. Residues: CASSFLRDREYNEQFF. The V gene is TRBV5-6, the J gene TRBJ2-1; 9 nucleotides agree with TRBD1. CDR3 length: 16 amino acids. With V trimmed by 2 bases and J by 4 bases, 7 bases remained unmatched. Germline assignment: CDR1 SGHDT and CDR2 YYEEEE.